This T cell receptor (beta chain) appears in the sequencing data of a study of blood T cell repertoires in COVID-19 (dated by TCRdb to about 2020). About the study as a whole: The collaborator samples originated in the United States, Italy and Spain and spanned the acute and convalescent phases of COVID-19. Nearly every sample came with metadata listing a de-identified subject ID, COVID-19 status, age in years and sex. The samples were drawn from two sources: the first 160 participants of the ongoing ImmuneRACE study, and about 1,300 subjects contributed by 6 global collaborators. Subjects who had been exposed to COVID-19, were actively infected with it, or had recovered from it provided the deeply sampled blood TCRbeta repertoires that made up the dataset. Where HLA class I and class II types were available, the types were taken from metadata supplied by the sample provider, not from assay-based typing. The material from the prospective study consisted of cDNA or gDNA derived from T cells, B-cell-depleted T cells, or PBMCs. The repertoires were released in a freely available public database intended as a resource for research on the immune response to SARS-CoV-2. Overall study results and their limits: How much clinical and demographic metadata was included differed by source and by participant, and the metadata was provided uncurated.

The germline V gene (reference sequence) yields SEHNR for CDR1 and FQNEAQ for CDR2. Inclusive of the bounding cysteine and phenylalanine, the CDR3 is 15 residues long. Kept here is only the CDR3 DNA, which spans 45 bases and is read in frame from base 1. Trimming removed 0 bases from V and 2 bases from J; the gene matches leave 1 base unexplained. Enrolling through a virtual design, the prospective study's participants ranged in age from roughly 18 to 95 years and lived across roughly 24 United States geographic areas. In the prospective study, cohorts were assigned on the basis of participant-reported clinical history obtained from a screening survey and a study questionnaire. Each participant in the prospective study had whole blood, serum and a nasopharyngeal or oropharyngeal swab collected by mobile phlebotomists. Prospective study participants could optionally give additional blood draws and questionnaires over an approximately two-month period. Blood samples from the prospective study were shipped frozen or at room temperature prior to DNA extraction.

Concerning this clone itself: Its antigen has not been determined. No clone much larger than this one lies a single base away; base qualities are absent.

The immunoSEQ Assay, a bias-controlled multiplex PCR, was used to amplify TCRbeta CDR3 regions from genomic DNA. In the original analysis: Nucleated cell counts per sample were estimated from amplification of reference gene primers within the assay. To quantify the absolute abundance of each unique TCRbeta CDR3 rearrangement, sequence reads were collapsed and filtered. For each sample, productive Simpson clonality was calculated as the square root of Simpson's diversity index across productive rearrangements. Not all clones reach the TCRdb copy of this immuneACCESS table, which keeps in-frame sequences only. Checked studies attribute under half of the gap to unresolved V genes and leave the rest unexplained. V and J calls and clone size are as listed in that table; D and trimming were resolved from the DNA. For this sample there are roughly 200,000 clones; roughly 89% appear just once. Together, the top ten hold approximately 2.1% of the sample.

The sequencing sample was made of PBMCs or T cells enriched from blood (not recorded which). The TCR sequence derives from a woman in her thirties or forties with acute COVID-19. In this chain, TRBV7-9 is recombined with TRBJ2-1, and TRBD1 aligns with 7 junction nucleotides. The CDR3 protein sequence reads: CASSLAGTAYNEQFF. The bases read TGTGCCAGCAGCTTAGCCGGGACAGCCTACAATGAGCAGTTCTTC.